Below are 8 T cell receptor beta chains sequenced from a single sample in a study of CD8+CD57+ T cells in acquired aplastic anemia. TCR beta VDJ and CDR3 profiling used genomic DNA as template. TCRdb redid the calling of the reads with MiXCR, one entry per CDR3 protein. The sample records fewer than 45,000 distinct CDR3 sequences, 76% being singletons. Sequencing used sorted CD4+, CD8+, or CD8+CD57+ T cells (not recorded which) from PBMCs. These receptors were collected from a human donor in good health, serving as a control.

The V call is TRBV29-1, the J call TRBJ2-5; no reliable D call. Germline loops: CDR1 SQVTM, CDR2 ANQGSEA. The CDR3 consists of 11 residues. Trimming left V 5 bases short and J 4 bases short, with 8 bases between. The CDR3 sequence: CSVWVTETQYF. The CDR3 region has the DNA TGCAGCGTTTGGGTAACAGAGACCCAGTACTTC.

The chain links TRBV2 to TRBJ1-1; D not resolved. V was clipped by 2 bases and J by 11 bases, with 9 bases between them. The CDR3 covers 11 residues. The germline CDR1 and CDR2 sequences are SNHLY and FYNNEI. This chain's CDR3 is CASSEPNKAFF. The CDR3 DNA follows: TGTGCCAGCAGTGAACCCAACAAGGCTTTCTTT.

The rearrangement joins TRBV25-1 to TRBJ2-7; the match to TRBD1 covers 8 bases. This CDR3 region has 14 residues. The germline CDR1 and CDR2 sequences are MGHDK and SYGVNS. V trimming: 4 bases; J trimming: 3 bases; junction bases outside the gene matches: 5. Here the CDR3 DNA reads TGTGCCAGCAGTGGGGACAGGAGCGGCTACGAGCAGTACTTC. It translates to CASSGDRSGYEQYF.

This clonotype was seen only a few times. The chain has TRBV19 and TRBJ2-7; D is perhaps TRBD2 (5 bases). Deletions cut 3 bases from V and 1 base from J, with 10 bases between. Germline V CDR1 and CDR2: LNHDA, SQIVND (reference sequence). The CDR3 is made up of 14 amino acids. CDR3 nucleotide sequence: TGTGCCAGTAGTATCGGGGTGACGTCCTACGAGCAGTACTTC. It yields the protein CASSIGVTSYEQYF.

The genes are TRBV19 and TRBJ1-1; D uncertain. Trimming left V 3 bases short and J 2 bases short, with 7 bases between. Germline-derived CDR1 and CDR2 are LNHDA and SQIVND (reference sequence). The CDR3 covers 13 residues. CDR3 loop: CASSITSNTEAFF. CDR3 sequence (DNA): TGTGCCAGTAGTATTACAAGCAACACTGAAGCTTTCTTT.

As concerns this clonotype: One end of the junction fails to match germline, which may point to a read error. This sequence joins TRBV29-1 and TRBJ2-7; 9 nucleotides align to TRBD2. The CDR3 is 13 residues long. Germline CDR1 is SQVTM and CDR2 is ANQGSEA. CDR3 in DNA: TGCAGCGTCGAAGATCCTAGCGGGGTCGAGCAGTACTTC. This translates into CSVEDPSGVEQYF.

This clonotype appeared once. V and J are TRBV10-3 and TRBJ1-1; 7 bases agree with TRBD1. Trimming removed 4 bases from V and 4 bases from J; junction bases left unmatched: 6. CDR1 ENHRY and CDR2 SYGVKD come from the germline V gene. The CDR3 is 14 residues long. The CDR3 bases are TGTGCCATCAGTGGAACAGGGGAGGGCACTGAAGCTTTCTTT. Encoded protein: CAISGTGEGTEAFF.

Here the CDR3 reads CASGVDTSNQPQHF. In nucleotides, the CDR3 is TGTGCCAGCGGTGTTGACACTAGCAATCAGCCCCAGCATTTT. The chain joins TRBV2 to TRBJ1-5; no clear D. The CDR3 consists of 14 residues. Trimming shortened V by 8 bases and J by 0 bases, and 11 bases separated the two germline ends. Germline CDR1 reads SNHLY; CDR2 reads FYNNEI.